This is a list of T cell receptor beta chains from one sample in a study of blood T cell repertoires in COVID-19. Here immunoSEQ multiplex PCR was the method, and the copy in TCRdb shows in-frame clones only, minus some. The data contain about 170,000 clones, about 90% of them singletons. The sample taken for sequencing was PBMCs or T cells enriched from blood (not recorded which). Receptors originate from a human donor with acute COVID-19. The donor label of this sample is uncertain. Both conserved end residues are part of each CDR3. Each record gives: clone size, J gene, V gene, D gene, CDR3 DNA, CDR3 protein. The D gene is left open where the match is weak. For some rows the clone size is stated as once, few or many, or as a class when expanded; others skip it.

>-|TRBJ2-3|TRBV24-1|TRBD2
TGTGCCACCCAGCGGGGGCAGGGCGTTGTAACAGATACGCAGTATTTT
CATQRGQGVVTDTQYF
>-|TRBJ2-1|TRBV3-1/TRBV3-2|TRBD2
TGTGCCAGCAGCCAAGCGGGGGGGTCCTCCTACAATGAGCAGTTCTTC
CASSQAGGSSYNEQFF
>-|TRBJ1-2|TRBV7-9|TRBD1
TGTGCCAGCAGCTTAGGGGCCGGGACAGGGGGACGTGGCTACACCTTC
CASSLGAGTGGRGYTF
>-|TRBJ2-1|TRBV3-1/TRBV3-2|TRBD2
TGTGCCAGCAGCCTTGGGGGGGGTGAGCAGTTCTTC
CASSLGGGEQFF
>-|TRBJ2-3|TRBV7-2|TRBD2
TGTGCCAGCAGCGCAAGAGCGGGGCCCACAGATACGCAGTATTTT
CASSARAGPTDTQYF
>-|TRBJ2-5|TRBV7-2|-
TGTGCCAGCAGCTTCGGTCATGGACGGGGGGCTCTGGCCCAGTACTTC
CASSFGHGRGALAQYF
>once|TRBJ2-7|TRBV16|TRBD1
TGTGCCAGCAGCCAATTCGCCGTTAGGGGACAGGGGTTCCACGAGCAGTACTTC
CASSQFAVRGQGFHEQYF
>-|TRBJ2-7|TRBV30|TRBD1
TGTGCCTGGATTCACCAGGGGGCCTACGAGCAGTACTTC
CAWIHQGAYEQYF
>-|TRBJ1-1|TRBV19|-
TGTGCCAGTAGTATCATCCCGAACACTGAAGCTTTCTTT
CASSIIPNTEAFF
>-|TRBJ2-6|TRBV5-4|TRBD1
TGTGCCAGCAGCCGGACGGGACAGGCAAGCTCTGGGGCCAACGTCCTGACTTTC
CASSRTGQASSGANVLTF
>few|TRBJ2-7|TRBV4-2|-
TGTGCCAGCAGCCAATATGCCGGTACAGTCGAGCAGTACTTC
CASSQYAGTVEQYF
>-|TRBJ2-1|TRBV7-9|-
TGTGCCAGCAGCTTCCCTAGAAACAATGAGCAGTTCTTC
CASSFPRNNEQFF
>-|TRBJ2-1|TRBV11-2|-
TGTGCCAGCAGCTTCGGACCGAATTTGGAGGAGTTCTTC
CASSFGPNLEEFF
>-|TRBJ2-3|TRBV4-2|-
TGTGCCAGCAGCCAAGATACGGCGGGCGCCACAGATACGCAGTATTTT
CASSQDTAGATDTQYF
>-|TRBJ1-2|TRBV4-1|-
TGCGCCAGCAGCCAAGATACCCGCCGGCGGTACTATGGCTACACCTTC
CASSQDTRRRYYGYTF
>-|TRBJ2-1|TRBV4-1|TRBD2
TGCGCCAGCAGTCCCCGGGAGCGGGGTCACAATGAGCAGTTCTTC
CASSPRERGHNEQFF
>-|TRBJ1-1|TRBV7-9|-
TGTGCCAGCAGCTCAAACGGGTGGGGCGTGATGAACACTGAAGCTTTCTTT
CASSSNGWGVMNTEAFF
>-|TRBJ1-3|TRBV2|-
TGTGCCAGCAGTGACGGGGGTAGTAGAAACACCATATATTTT
CASSDGGSRNTIYF
>-|TRBJ1-2|TRBV4-1|-
TGCGCCAGCAGCTCAGGGAACTATGGCTACACCTTC
CASSSGNYGYTF
>few|TRBJ1-1|TRBV27|-
TGTGCCAGCAGTTTTGTCTTGAGGGGGGAAGCTTTCTTT
CASSFVLRGEAFF
>-|TRBJ1-2|TRBV18|TRBD1
TGTGCCAGCTCACCTACAATCGGGACAGGTACTAACTATGGCTACACCTTC
CASSPTIGTGTNYGYTF
>-|TRBJ2-3|TRBV7-9|TRBD1
TGTGCCAGCAGACCGGACAGGAACACAGATACGCAGTATTTT
CASRPDRNTDTQYF
>-|TRBJ1-1|TRBV7-3|-
TGTGCCAGCAGCTTAGAGGTGAACACTGAAGCTTTCTTT
CASSLEVNTEAFF
>-|TRBJ1-4|TRBV30|-
TGTGCCGGATCAACAGGCTTTAATGAAAAACTGTTTTTT
CAGSTGFNEKLFF
>-|TRBJ1-1|TRBV30|-
TGTGCCTGGAGTGTAAGACTCGACACTGAAGCTTTCTTT
CAWSVRLDTEAFF
>-|TRBJ2-4|TRBV29-1|TRBD2
TGCAGCGTTGACAACGGGGGGGCCGGGGACATTCAGTACTTC
CSVDNGGAGDIQYF
>few|TRBJ2-4|TRBV5-1|-
TGCGCCAGCAGCTGGGCAGGGCAGAATTCCAAAAACATTCAGTACTTC
CASSWAGQNSKNIQYF
>-|TRBJ2-7|TRBV7-2|-
TGTGCCAGCAGCCGTGACTCGAGCTCCTACGAGCAGTACTTC
CASSRDSSSYEQYF
>-|TRBJ1-4|TRBV6-5|TRBD1
TGTGCCAGCAAGCCGGGACAGGGGGCTGAAAAACTGTTTTTT
CASKPGQGAEKLFF
>-|TRBJ2-2|TRBV30|TRBD1
TGTGCCTGGAGCCGGGACAGGGGGGTCACCGGGGAGCTGTTTTTT
CAWSRDRGVTGELFF
>-|TRBJ2-7|TRBV30|-
TGTGCCTGGAGTTCTTTTCGGGGCAGGGGCCCCTACGAGCAGTACTTC
CAWSSFRGRGPYEQYF
>-|TRBJ2-5|TRBV5-1|TRBD1
TGCGCCAGCAGCCGGACAGGGCCTCAAGAGACCCAGTACTTC
CASSRTGPQETQYF
>-|TRBJ2-2|TRBV24-1|-
TGTGCCACCAGTGATTTGCAAGGCCAGGGCGGCGGGGAGCTGTTTTTT
CATSDLQGQGGGELFF
>-|TRBJ1-2|TRBV6-5|-
TGTGCCAGCAGTTACTCGCTCCTCGGGGAACCCTATGGCTACACCTTC
CASSYSLLGEPYGYTF
>-|TRBJ1-1|TRBV6-5|-
TGTGCCACCTTGCGGGGGGCTGGGACTGAAGCTTTCTTT
CATLRGAGTEAFF
>-|TRBJ1-1|TRBV5-4|-
TGTGCCAGCAGCCGTAATGGAGCGAACACTGAAGCTTTCTTT
CASSRNGANTEAFF
>-|TRBJ2-7|TRBV20-1|TRBD2
TGCAGTGCTAGTCCCCCACTAGCGAAGTCCCACGAGCAGTACTTC
CSASPPLAKSHEQYF
>-|TRBJ2-3|TRBV11-2|-
TGTGCCAGCAGCTGGGGCCTTCGCGGGGCAGATACGCAGTATTTT
CASSWGLRGADTQYF
>-|TRBJ1-1|TRBV3-1/TRBV3-2|TRBD1
TGTGCCAGCAGCCGCTCCCCGGGACAGGGGGCTTCGGGAGCTTTCTTT
CASSRSPGQGASGAFF
>few|TRBJ1-1|TRBV3-1/TRBV3-2|TRBD1
TGTGCCAGCAGCCAAGGGGGACAGCCGAATAACGAAGCTTTCTTT
CASSQGGQPNNEAFF
>-|TRBJ2-2|TRBV12-5|-
TGTGCTAGTGGTTCCCCTAACACCGGGGAGCTGTTTTTT
CASGSPNTGELFF
>-|TRBJ2-3|TRBV21-1|-
TGTGCCAGCAGCAAAGAGTGGCGGGGGGCTACGCAGTATTTT
CASSKEWRGATQYF
>-|TRBJ2-7|TRBV7-3|-
TGTGCCAGCAGCTTAATCCCAGGGACCTACGAGCAGTACTTC
CASSLIPGTYEQYF
>-|TRBJ2-1|TRBV11-1|-
TGTGCCAGCAGCCCTACGTCAGGGTCGTCCTACAATGAGCAGTTCTTC
CASSPTSGSSYNEQFF
>-|TRBJ2-3|TRBV5-6|-
TGTGCCAGCAGCTTGGGAACGGGGAATACGCAGTATTTT
CASSLGTGNTQYF
>-|TRBJ2-3|TRBV5-1|TRBD2
TGCGCCAGCAGCTTCTCCTCTCTGGGCGGGGGGGCCGATACGCAGTATTTT
CASSFSSLGGGADTQYF
>-|TRBJ2-2|TRBV7-9|TRBD1
TGTGCCAGCAGAGAGGGACAGCACACCGGGGAGCTGTTTTTT
CASREGQHTGELFF
>-|TRBJ2-3|TRBV28|-
TGTGCCAGCAGTTTTCTCCAGGGAAGCACAGATACGCAGTATTTT
CASSFLQGSTDTQYF
>-|TRBJ2-5|TRBV11-2|-
TGTGCCAGCAGCCCTAGTTTACAAGAGACCCAGTACTTC
CASSPSLQETQYF
>-|TRBJ1-5|TRBV19|TRBD1
TGTGCCAGTAGTCTTATACAGGGGATGAATCAGCCCCAGCATTTT
CASSLIQGMNQPQHF
>-|TRBJ2-7|TRBV11-2|TRBD1
TGTGCCAGCAGCTTAGACCCAGGGGGCAACGAGCAGTACTTC
CASSLDPGGNEQYF
>-|TRBJ1-2|TRBV5-4|-
TGTGCCAGCAGCTTGGTAGGAGGGGCTATCTATGGCTACACCTTC
CASSLVGGAIYGYTF
>-|TRBJ1-4|TRBV6-5|TRBD1
TGTGCCAGCAGGAGACAGGGGGGAGAAAAACTGTTTTTT
CASRRQGGEKLFF
>-|TRBJ2-1|TRBV4-1|-
TGCGCCAGCAGCCAAGAAGATGCCCCCTCGTGGGCGGGGGACACCTACAATGAGCAGTTCTTC
CASSQEDAPSWAGDTYNEQFF